This T cell receptor (beta chain) appears in the sequencing data of a study of blood T cell repertoires in COVID-19. Background on the study: T cells, B-cell-depleted T cells, or PBMCs supplied cDNA or gDNA.

In the source study's methods: Nucleated cell counts were estimated from reference gene primer amplification. Assay used: immunoSEQ multiplex PCR; TCRdb lists only in-frame clones, some missing. The V and J calls and clone size were taken over from that table, and D and trimming were inferred from the DNA. Of about 76,000 clones listed, around 86% are singletons. The germline V gene encodes CDR1 LGHNA and CDR2 YSLEER. The CDR3 covers 15 residues. Trimming took 4 bases from V and 5 from J; bases not matched to a gene: 7. The TCR comes from a woman older than 75 with active or convalescent COVID-19. The specimen was peripheral blood. This chain links TRBV4-3 with TRBJ2-2; 7 bases agree with TRBD1. The CDR3 DNA reads as TGCGCCAGCAGCCGAGAAATGACAGGGACCGGGGAGCTGTTTTTT. Translation gives CASSREMTGTGELFF.